This TCR beta chain was documented in a study of neurological immune-mediated disorders. Study summary: Relapsing-remitting patients made up about 90% of the roughly 34 multiple sclerosis patients, and secondary progressive patients made up 3.

Whole-study findings and limits: Expansion of TCR clones was greatest in HTLV-1-associated myelopathy and smallest in multiple sclerosis, where it fell below that of healthy controls. Repertoires from 18 of 34 multiple sclerosis patients grouped phylogenetically into a related-CDR3 cluster, suggesting a possible signature.

The unsorted libraries were generated from a total of 2 million PBMCs, which had been stored in RNAlater at -80 C. V dropped 5 bases and J dropped 3 bases, with 16 bases sitting between them. CDR1 SSHAT and CDR2 FNYEAQ come from the germline V gene (reference sequence). This CDR3 contains 16 residues. This clonotype was seen repeatedly, ten times or more. Its antigen is not known. TCRdb recomputed calls from the 5' RACE reads with MiXCR, one row per CDR3 protein. The table lists roughly 50,000 distinct CDR3 sequences, roughly 4.1% of them singletons. The chain uses TRBV7-7 and TRBJ2-2; TRBD2 is a possible D gene (6 bases). The sample taken for sequencing was PBMCs. This clonotype originated in a woman in her sixties or seventies with multiple sclerosis. Here the CDR3 reads CASSPLGGKYTGELFF. The DNA of the CDR3 is TGTGCCAGCAGCCCTCTTGGCGGGAAGTACACCGGGGAGCTGTTTTTT.